This TCR beta chain was documented in a study of blood T cell repertoires in COVID-19. Produced via immunoSEQ multiplex PCR; TCRdb's table is partial and in-frame only. Here the sample spans fewer than 250,000 clones, just under 85% being singletons. Trimming removed 5 bases from V and 5 bases from J, with 22 bases in between. This CDR3 spans 17 amino acids. Germline loops: CDR1 LGHDT, CDR2 YNNKEL (reference sequence). The sequenced sample was peripheral blood. J is TRBJ2-1 and V is TRBV3-1 (or the pseudogene TRBV3-2); possibly TRBD2 for D (5 bases). The receptor comes from a man between 50 and 59 years old with acute or convalescent COVID-19. CDR3 bases: TGTGCCAGCAGCGACGGGAAGCTTGAGCGGCTTGACAATGAGCAGTTCTTC. Amino acids: CASSDGKLERLDNEQFF.